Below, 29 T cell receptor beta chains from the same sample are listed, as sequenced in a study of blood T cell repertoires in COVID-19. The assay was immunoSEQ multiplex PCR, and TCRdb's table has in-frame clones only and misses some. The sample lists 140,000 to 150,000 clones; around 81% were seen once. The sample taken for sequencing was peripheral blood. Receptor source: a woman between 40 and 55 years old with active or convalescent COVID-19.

CDR3: CASSLMGGKIDSPLHF. CDR3 DNA: TGCGCCAGCAGCTTGATGGGGGGTAAAATTGATTCACCCCTCCACTTT. The V call is TRBV5-1, the J call TRBJ1-6, with D perhaps matching TRBD1 (5 bases). V was trimmed by 1 base and J by 8 bases, leaving 16 bases between them. The CDR3 runs to 16 residues. CDR1 and CDR2 from the germline V gene are SGHRS and YFSETQ.

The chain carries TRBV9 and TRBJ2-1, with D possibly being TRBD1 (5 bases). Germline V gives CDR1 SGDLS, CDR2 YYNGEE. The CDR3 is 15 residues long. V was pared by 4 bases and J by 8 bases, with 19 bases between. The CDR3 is CASSPTWTREYEQFF. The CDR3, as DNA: TGTGCCAGCAGCCCGACCTGGACAAGAGAGTATGAGCAGTTCTTC. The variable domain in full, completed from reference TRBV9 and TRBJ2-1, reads DSGVTQTPKHLITATGQRVTLRCSPRSGDLSVYWYQQSLDQGLQFLIQYYNGEERAKGNILERFSAQQFPDLHSELNLSSLELGDSALYFCASSPTWTREYEQFFGPGTRLTVL.

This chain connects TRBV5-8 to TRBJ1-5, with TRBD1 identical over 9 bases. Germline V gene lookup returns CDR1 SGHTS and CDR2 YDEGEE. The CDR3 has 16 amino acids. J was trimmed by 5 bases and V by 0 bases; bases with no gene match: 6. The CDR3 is CASSLEGGTGHQPQHF. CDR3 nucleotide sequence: TGTGCCAGCAGCTTGGAGGGAGGGACAGGGCATCAGCCCCAGCATTTT.

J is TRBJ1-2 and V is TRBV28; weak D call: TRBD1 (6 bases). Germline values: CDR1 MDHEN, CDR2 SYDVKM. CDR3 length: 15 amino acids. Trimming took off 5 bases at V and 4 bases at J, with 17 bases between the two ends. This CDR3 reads CASSPMGGGVYGYTF. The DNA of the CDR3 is TGTGCCAGCAGTCCTATGGGCGGGGGCGTCTATGGCTACACCTTC.

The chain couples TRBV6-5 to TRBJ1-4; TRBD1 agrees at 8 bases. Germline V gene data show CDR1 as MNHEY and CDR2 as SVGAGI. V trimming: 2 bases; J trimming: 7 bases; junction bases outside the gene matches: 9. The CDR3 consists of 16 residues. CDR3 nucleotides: TGTGCCAGCAGTTACGCAGGACAGGGACGAAGTGAAAAACTGTTTTTT. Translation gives CASSYAGQGRSEKLFF.

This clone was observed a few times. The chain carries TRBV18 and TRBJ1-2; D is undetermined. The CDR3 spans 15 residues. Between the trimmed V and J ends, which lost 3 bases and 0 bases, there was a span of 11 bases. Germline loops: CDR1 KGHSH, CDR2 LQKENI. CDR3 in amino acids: CASSPAASTNYGYTF. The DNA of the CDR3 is TGTGCCAGCTCACCGGCGGCTTCTACTAACTATGGCTACACCTTC.

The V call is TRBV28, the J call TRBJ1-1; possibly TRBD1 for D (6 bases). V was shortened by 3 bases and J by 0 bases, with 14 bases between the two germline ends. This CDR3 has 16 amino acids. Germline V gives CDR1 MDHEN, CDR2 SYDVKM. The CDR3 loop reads CASSFTGGLLNTEAFF. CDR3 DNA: TGTGCCAGCAGTTTCACGGGGGGCCTTTTGAACACTGAAGCTTTCTTT.

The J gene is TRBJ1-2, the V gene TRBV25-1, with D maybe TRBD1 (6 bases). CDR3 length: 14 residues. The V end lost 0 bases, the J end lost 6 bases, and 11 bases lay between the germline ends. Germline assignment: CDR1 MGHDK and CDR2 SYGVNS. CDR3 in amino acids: CASSEYQGTDGYTF. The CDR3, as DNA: TGTGCCAGCAGTGAATATCAGGGGACGGATGGCTACACCTTC.

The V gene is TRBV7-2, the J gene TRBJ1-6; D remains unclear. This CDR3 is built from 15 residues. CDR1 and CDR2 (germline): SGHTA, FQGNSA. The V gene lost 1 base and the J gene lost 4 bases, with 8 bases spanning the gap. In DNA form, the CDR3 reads TGTGCCAGCAGCTTAGACAGCAGTTATAATTCACCCCTCCACTTT. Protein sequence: CASSLDSSYNSPLHF.

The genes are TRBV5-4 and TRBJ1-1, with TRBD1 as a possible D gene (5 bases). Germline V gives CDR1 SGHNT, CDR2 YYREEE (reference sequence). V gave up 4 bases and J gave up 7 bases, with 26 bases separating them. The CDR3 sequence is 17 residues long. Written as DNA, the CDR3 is TGTGCCAGCAGCCCTGACCTTGATACAGGTCTCTTGGGTGAAGCTTTCTTT. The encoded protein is CASSPDLDTGLLGEAFF.

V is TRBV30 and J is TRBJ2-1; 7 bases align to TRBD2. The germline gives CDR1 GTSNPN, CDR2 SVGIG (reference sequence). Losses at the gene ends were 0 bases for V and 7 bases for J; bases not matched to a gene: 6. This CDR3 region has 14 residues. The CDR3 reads CAWSVRGRGNEQFF. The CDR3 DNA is TGTGCCTGGAGTGTACGCGGGAGAGGGAATGAGCAGTTCTTC. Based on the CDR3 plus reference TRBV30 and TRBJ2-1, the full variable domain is SQTIHQWPATLVQPVGSPLSLECTVEGTSNPNLYWYRQAAGRGLQLLFYSVGIGQISSEVPQNLSASRPQDRQFILSSKKLLLSDSGFYLCAWSVRGRGNEQFFGPGTRLTVL.

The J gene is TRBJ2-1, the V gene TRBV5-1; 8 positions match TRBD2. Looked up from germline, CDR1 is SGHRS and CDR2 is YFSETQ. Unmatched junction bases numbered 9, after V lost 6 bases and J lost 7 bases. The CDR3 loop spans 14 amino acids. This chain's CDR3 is CASNLGGVGNEQFF. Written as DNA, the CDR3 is TGCGCCAGCAACCTCGGGGGGGTTGGGAATGAGCAGTTCTTC.

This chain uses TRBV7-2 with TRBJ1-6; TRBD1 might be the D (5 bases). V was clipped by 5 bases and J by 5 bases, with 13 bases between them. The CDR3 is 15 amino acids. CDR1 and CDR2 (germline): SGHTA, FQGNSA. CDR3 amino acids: CASSLGGAHNSPLHF. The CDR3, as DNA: TGTGCCAGCAGCCTCGGCGGGGCCCATAATTCACCCCTCCACTTT.

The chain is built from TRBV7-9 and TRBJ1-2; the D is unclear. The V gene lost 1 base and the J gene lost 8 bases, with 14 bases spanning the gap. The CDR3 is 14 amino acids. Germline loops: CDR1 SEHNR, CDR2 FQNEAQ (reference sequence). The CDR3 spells CASSLGKALGGYTF. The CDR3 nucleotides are TGTGCCAGCAGCTTAGGGAAGGCACTCGGGGGCTACACCTTC. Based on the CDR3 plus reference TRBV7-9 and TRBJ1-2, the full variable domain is DTGVSQNPRHKITKRGQNVTFRCDPISEHNRLYWYRQTLGQGPEFLTYFQNEAQLEKSRLLSDRFSAERPKGSFSTLEIQRTEQGDSAMYLCASSLGKALGGYTFGSGTRLTVV.

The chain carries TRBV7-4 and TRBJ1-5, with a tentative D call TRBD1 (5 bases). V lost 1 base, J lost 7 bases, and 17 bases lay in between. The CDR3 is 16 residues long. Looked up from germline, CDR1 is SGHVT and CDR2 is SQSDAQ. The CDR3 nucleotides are TGTGCCAGCAGCTTAGTACCCTGGTGGGGGGAACAGCCCCAGCATTTT. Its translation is CASSLVPWWGEQPQHF. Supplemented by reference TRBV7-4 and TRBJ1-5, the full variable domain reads GAGVSQSPRYKVAKRGRDVALRCDSISGHVTLYWYRQTLGQGSEVLTYSQSDAQRDKSGRPSGRFSAERPERSVSTLKIQRTEQGDSAVYLCASSLVPWWGEQPQHFGDGTRLSIL.

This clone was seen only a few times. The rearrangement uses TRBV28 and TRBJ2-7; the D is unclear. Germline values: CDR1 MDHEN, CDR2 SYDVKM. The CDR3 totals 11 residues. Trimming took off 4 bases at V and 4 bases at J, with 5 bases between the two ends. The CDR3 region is CASSSYYEQYF. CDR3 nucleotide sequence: TGTGCCAGCAGTTCCTATTACGAGCAGTACTTC.

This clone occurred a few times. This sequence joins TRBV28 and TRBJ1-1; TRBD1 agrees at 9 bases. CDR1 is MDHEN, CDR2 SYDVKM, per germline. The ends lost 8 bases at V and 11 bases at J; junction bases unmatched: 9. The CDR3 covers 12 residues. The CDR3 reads CASLPGQGGAFF. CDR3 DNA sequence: TGTGCCAGCCTCCCGGGACAGGGAGGTGCTTTCTTT.

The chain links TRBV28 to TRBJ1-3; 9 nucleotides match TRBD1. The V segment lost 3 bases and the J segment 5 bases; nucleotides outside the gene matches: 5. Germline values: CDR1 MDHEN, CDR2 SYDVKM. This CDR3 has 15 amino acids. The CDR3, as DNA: TGTGCCAGCAGTTTTACAGGGGGCAGGAGAAACACCATATATTTT. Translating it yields CASSFTGGRRNTIYF.

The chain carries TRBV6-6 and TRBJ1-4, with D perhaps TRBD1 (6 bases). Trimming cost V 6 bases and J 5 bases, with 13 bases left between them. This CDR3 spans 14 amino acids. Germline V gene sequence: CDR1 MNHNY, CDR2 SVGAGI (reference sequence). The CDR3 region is CASSSRDINEKLFF. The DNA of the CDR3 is TGTGCCAGCAGCTCACGGGACATAAATGAAAAACTGTTTTTT.

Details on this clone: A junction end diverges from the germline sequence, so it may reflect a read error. The CDR3 DNA reads as TGTGCTAGCAGCTTAGCTAGCGGGGACTCCTACGAGCAGTACTTC. Translated: CASSLASGDSYEQYF. This chain connects TRBV7-7 to TRBJ2-7; TRBD2 matches at 9 bases. This CDR3 has 15 residues. Germline V gene sequence: CDR1 SSHAT, CDR2 FNYEAQ (reference sequence).

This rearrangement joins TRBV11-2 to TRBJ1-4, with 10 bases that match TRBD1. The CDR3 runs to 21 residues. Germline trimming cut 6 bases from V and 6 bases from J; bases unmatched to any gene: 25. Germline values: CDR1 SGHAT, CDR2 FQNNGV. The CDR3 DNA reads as TGTGCCAGCAGTTTTTCCCGGTCGGGTTCGGCCGGGACAGGGGAACATGAAAAACTGTTTTTT. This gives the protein CASSFSRSGSAGTGEHEKLFF.

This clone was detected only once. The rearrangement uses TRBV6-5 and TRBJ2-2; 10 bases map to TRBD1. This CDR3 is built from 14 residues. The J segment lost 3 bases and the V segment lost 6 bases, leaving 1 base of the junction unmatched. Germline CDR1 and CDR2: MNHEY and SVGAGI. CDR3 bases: TGTGCCAGCAGGGACAGGGGGTACACCGGGGAGCTGTTTTTT. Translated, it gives CASRDRGYTGELFF.

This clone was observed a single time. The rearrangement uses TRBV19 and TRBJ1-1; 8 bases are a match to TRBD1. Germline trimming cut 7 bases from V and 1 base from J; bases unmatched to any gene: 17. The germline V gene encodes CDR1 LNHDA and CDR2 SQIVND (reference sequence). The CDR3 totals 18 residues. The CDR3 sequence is CASTPRGTGLTRNTEAFF. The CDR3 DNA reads TGTGCCAGTACCCCCCGGGGGACAGGCCTAACCCGGAACACTGAAGCTTTCTTT.

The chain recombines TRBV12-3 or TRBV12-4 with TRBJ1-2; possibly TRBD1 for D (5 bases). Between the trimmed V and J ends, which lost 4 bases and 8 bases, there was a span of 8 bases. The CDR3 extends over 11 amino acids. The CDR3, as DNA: TGTGCCAGCAGTTGGGGGGACGGCTACACCTTC. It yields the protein CASSWGDGYTF.

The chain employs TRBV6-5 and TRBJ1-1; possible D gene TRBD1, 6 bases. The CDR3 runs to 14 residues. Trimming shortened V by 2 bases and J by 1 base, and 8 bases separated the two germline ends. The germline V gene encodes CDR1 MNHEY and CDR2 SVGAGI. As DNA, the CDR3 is TGTGCCAGCAGTTACCGGGGGGCGAACACTGAAGCTTTCTTT. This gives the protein CASSYRGANTEAFF.

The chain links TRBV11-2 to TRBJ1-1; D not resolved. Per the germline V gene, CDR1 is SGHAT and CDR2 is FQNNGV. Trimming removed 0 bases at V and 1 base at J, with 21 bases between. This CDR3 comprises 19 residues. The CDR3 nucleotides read TGTGCCAGCAGCTTAGATAGATTCCTCGCTCGGGGAGGGAACACTGAAGCTTTCTTT. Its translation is CASSLDRFLARGGNTEAFF.

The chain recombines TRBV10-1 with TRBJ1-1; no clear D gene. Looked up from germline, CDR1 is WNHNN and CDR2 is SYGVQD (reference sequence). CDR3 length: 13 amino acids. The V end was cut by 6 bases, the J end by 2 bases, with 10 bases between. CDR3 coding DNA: TGCGCCAGCAGAGAAACAGTTAACACTGAAGCTTTCTTT. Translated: CASRETVNTEAFF.

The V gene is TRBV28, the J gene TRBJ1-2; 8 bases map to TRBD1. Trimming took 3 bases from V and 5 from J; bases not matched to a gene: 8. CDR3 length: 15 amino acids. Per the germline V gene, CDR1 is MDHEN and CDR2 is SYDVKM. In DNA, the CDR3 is TGTGCCAGCAGTTTGACCCTTACAGGGGGGTATGGCTACACCTTC. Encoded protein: CASSLTLTGGYGYTF.

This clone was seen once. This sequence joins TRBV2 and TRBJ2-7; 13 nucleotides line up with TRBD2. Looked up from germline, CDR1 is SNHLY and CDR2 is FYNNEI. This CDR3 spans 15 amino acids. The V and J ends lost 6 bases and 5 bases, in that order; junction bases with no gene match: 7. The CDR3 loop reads CASSPRTSGGDEQYF. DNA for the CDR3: TGTGCCAGCAGCCCTAGGACTAGCGGGGGAGACGAGCAGTACTTC.